Described below is a single TCR beta chain sequence and its context. The antigen is not known. This entry belongs to a study of T-cell reconstitution after alpha-beta-depleted transplantation in children. General observations from the study: After one year, T-cell counts and TCRbeta diversity mostly came from new T cells. Some patients owed their high day-60 TCRbeta diversity to surviving recipient T cells and thymic progenitors. Approximately two months post-transplant, alpha-beta T cells reportedly originated from several hundred expanded graft clones.

Unique molecular identifiers were incorporated when the TCRbeta library was constructed. From the PCR reads, TCRdb called clonotypes with MiXCR, one entry per CDR3 protein. The sample consists of around 300,000 distinct CDR3 sequences, around 7.3% of them appearing once. The material sequenced was peripheral blood, taken 360 days after TCRalphabeta/CD19-depleted stem cell transplant. The TCR comes from a female patient under 10 years old who had a stem cell transplant for Fanconi anemia, so the T cells may come from the graft donor.

CDR3 bases: TGTGCTAGTGTTCGACAGGGTGATTCCACCGGGGAGCTGTTTTTT. Translated: CASVRQGDSTGELFF. V and J are TRBV12-5 and TRBJ2-2, with 7 positions matching TRBD1. V was clipped by 7 bases and J by 4 bases; unmatched bases: 9. Germline CDR1 and CDR2: LGHNT and FRNRAP. The CDR3 is 15 residues long.